Listed here are 22 T cell receptor beta chains from one sample, sequenced in a study of response to subunit inactivated influenza vaccine. MiXCR, run by TCRdb on the RT-PCR reads, gives a single entry per CDR3 protein. The profile shows roughly 760,000 distinct CDR3 sequences, over 20% of them singletons. Here the sequenced sample was PBMCs from blood, taken 5 days after vaccination. The receptors derive from a man between 45 and 60 years old who received an inactivated influenza vaccine.

Only a few counts were recorded for this clonotype. The chain couples TRBV10-3 to TRBJ1-4; 7 bases are shared with TRBD1. The junction had 2 bases not matched to a gene; V was cut back by 3 bases and J by 4 bases. Germline lookup yields CDR1 ENHRY and CDR2 SYGVKD. This CDR3 has 14 amino acids. The CDR3 sequence: CAISDRDSNEKLFF. The CDR3 nucleotides are TGTGCCATCAGTGACCGGGACAGTAATGAAAAACTGTTTTTT.

Only a few counts were recorded for this clonotype. The chain joins TRBV12-3 or TRBV12-4 to TRBJ1-5; the D is unclear. The CDR3 contains 13 residues. The V gene lost 3 bases and the J gene lost 7 bases, with 10 bases spanning the gap. The CDR3 coding sequence is TGTGCCAGCAGTTTTTCACTGATCCAGCCCCAGCATTTT. Translation: CASSFSLIQPQHF.

This clonotype was counted at least ten times. The chain joins TRBV5-1 to TRBJ2-1; a weak D match, TRBD1 (6 bases). The V and J ends lost 4 bases and 1 base respectively, with 15 bases between them. The CDR3 loop spans 16 amino acids. CDR1 SGHRS and CDR2 YFSETQ come from the germline V gene. The CDR3 region is CASSVGTTTSYNEQFF. Written as DNA, the CDR3 is TGCGCCAGCAGCGTAGGGACAACCACATCCTACAATGAGCAGTTCTTC.

This clonotype was seen a few times. For the CDR3, the DNA is TGTGCCACCAGTTCAGACAACCTGAACACTGAAGCTTTCTTT. Protein: CATSSDNLNTEAFF. The gene calls are TRBV24-1 and TRBJ1-1; no clear D gene. CDR1 and CDR2 (germline): KGHDR, SFDVKD. Trimming removed 6 bases from V and 0 bases from J, with 10 bases in between. The CDR3 has 14 amino acids.

This clonotype was seen a handful of times. The chain recombines TRBV5-1 with TRBJ2-5, with 9 bases lining up with TRBD2. The CDR3 spans 17 residues. The V gene end was trimmed by 3 bases and the J gene end by 5 bases; junction bases not matched to a gene: 14. CDR1 is SGHRS, CDR2 YFSETQ, per germline. CDR3 region: CASSSPPMAGGDETQYF. In DNA form, the CDR3 reads TGCGCCAGCAGCTCCCCCCCGATGGCGGGAGGGGATGAGACCCAGTACTTC.

This clonotype occurred a few times. The chain couples TRBV28 to TRBJ2-5; TRBD1 matches at 10 bases. Germline CDR1 and CDR2: MDHEN and SYDVKM. CDR3 length: 16 amino acids. The V segment lost 6 bases and the J segment 0 bases; nucleotides outside the gene matches: 7. CDR3 protein: CASSPLGTGDQETQYF. The CDR3 nucleotides are TGTGCCAGCAGCCCACTTGGGACAGGGGACCAAGAGACCCAGTACTTC.

This clonotype was counted ten times or more. An end of the junction does not agree with germline; a read error may underlie this. The rearrangement joins TRBV6-5 to TRBJ2-1; D may match TRBD1 or TRBD2 (5 bases each). Germline values: CDR1 MNHEY, CDR2 SVGAGI. This CDR3 is 14 amino acids long. The CDR3 nucleotides read TGCGCCAGCAGCTATTCCGGGGCGTACAATGAGCAGTTCTTC. It translates to CASSYSGAYNEQFF.

This clonotype was picked up a small number of times. This chain links TRBV20-1 with TRBJ2-3; 7 bases agree with TRBD2. This CDR3 comprises 15 residues. Germline V lookup: CDR1 DFQATT, CDR2 SNEGSKA (reference sequence). The trim removed 6 bases at V and 3 bases at J, leaving 12 bases unmatched. CDR3 sequence: CSAPPSGKVTDTQYF. The CDR3 DNA reads TGCAGTGCCCCACCCAGCGGGAAGGTAACAGATACGCAGTATTTT.

This clonotype was seen repeatedly, ten times or more. The V call is TRBV29-1, the J call TRBJ2-1; 8 positions match TRBD2. The CDR3 has 12 residues. V lost 7 bases and J lost 8; bases outside the gene matches: 7. Per germline, CDR1 SQVTM and CDR2 ANQGSEA. The CDR3, as DNA: TGCAGCGAGGAGGGACTAGGCGATGAGCAGTTCTTC. This sequence encodes CSEEGLGDEQFF.

In this sample, this clonotype turned up a few times. The chain uses TRBV20-1 and TRBJ1-1, with a possible D match to TRBD1 (5 bases). The CDR3 contains 13 residues. The germline V and J ends were trimmed by 0 bases and 4 bases, with 9 bases remaining between them. Per the germline V gene, CDR1 is DFQATT and CDR2 is SNEGSKA (reference sequence). CDR3 sequence (DNA): TGCAGTGCTAGAGATCACGGGGGCACTGAAGCTTTCTTT. Amino acid sequence: CSARDHGGTEAFF.

The gene calls are TRBV5-1 and TRBJ2-1; possibly TRBD2 for D (5 bases). Germline V gives CDR1 SGHRS, CDR2 YFSETQ. The CDR3 runs 17 residues. V lost 0 bases and J 0 bases, leaving 13 bases between the germline ends. The CDR3 is CASSLASRSSSYNEQFF. The CDR3 coding sequence is TGCGCCAGCAGCTTGGCTAGCAGGTCGAGCTCCTACAATGAGCAGTTCTTC.

This clonotype was observed a handful of times. This rearrangement joins TRBV4-3 to TRBJ2-3, with D possibly being TRBD2 (5 bases). The CDR3 is 18 residues long. V lost 3 bases, J lost 0 bases, and 19 bases lay in between. The germline V gene encodes CDR1 LGHNA and CDR2 YSLEER. The CDR3 region has the DNA TGCGCCAGCAGCCATCCACCGCGGGTTTCCCCTAGCACAGATACGCAGTATTTT. It codes for CASSHPPRVSPSTDTQYF.

The V gene is TRBV20-1, the J gene TRBJ2-3, with TRBD1 matching over 9 bases. The CDR3 loop spans 13 amino acids. The V gene's germline CDR1 is DFQATT and CDR2 SNEGSKA (reference sequence). CDR3 in DNA: TGCAGCCTCCGGGACAGGGCCACAGATACGCAGTATTTT. Its protein product is CSLRDRATDTQYF.

The rearrangement joins TRBV3-1 to TRBJ2-3, with 7 bases that match TRBD2. This CDR3 has 14 residues. V was pared by 2 bases and J by 5 bases, with 4 bases of the junction left unmatched. From germline, CDR1 is LGHDT and CDR2 YNNKEL (reference sequence). The CDR3 coding sequence is TGTGCCAGCAGCCAACAGCGGGGAAGAGATACGCAGTATTTT. This sequence encodes CASSQQRGRDTQYF.

This chain connects TRBV29-1 to TRBJ2-3; TRBD1 agrees at 7 bases. Germline CDR1 SQVTM, CDR2 ANQGSEA. CDR3 length: 16 amino acids. J lost 0 bases, V lost 8 bases, and 14 bases had no gene match. The CDR3 DNA sequence: TGCAGCACTTCGGACAGGTTTCTCCACAGCACAGATACGCAGTATTTT. Translated, it gives CSTSDRFLHSTDTQYF.

The chain joins TRBV5-5 to TRBJ2-5, with 11 bases that match TRBD1. V shed 0 bases, J shed 4 bases, and the junction held 5 bases outside the gene matches. The CDR3 sequence is 16 residues long. Germline assignment: CDR1 SGHKS and CDR2 YYEKEE (reference sequence). Here the CDR3 DNA reads TGTGCCAGCAGCTTGGAAGGACAGGGGGCTACAGAGACCCAGTACTTC. Protein product: CASSLEGQGATETQYF.

This clonotype was observed a handful of times. The rearrangement joins TRBV7-6 to TRBJ2-2, with TRBD2 matching over 11 bases. The germline CDR1 and CDR2 sequences are SGHVS and FNYEAQ. The trim removed 5 bases at V and 0 bases at J, leaving 11 bases unmatched. This CDR3 region has 19 residues. This chain's CDR3 is CASSLLSLAGGTNTGELFF. DNA of the CDR3: TGTGCCAGCAGCCTCCTATCGCTAGCGGGGGGTACGAACACCGGGGAGCTGTTTTTT.

This clonotype was counted a few times. The V call is TRBV20-1, the J call TRBJ2-7; 8 positions match TRBD2. This CDR3 contains 14 residues. Germline CDR1 and CDR2: DFQATT and SNEGSKA (reference sequence). The V gene end was trimmed by 6 bases and the J gene end by 0 bases; junction bases not matched to a gene: 7. The CDR3 bases are TGCAGTGCCGGAAAAGCGGGGGTCTCCTACGAGCAGTACTTC. This gives the protein CSAGKAGVSYEQYF.

The table lists this clonotype with a few counts. The chain carries TRBV20-1 and TRBJ2-5; 10 positions match TRBD1. Trimming removed 6 bases from V and 5 bases from J; junction bases left unmatched: 12. CDR3 length: 15 residues. In germline, CDR1 is DFQATT, CDR2 SNEGSKA (reference sequence). The CDR3 is CSAAPTGGKEETQYF. The CDR3 DNA is TGCAGTGCCGCCCCGACAGGGGGCAAGGAGGAGACCCAGTACTTC.

This chain links TRBV7-2 with TRBJ1-5; D is ambiguous. The germline CDR1 and CDR2 sequences are SGHTA and FQGNSA. CDR3 length: 16 amino acids. The germline V and J ends were trimmed by 2 bases and 1 base, with 12 bases remaining between them. The CDR3 DNA sequence: TGTGCCAGCAGCTTAAGTCCTCCGGGAAGCAATCAGCCCCAGCATTTT. Protein product: CASSLSPPGSNQPQHF. Full variable domain (outside the CDR3, taken from reference TRBV7-2 and TRBJ1-5): GAGVSQSPSNKVTEKGKDVELRCDPISGHTALYWYRQSLGQGLEFLIYFQGNSAPDKSGLPSDRFSAERTGGSVSTLTIQRTQQEDSAVYLCASSLSPPGSNQPQHFGDGTRLSIL.

This clonotype was recorded many times. The chain joins TRBV7-9 to TRBJ2-1, with D unresolved. Germline V gene data show CDR1 as SEHNR and CDR2 as FQNEAQ (reference sequence). Trimming took 8 bases from V and 4 from J, leaving 6 bases between them. The CDR3 has 11 amino acids. The CDR3 nucleotides are TGTGCCAGCGGTGGTTACAATGAGCAGTTCTTC. Encoded protein: CASGGYNEQFF.

This clonotype has only a few counts. The chain carries TRBV20-1 and TRBJ1-1; no clear D gene. V lost 1 base and J 6 bases, leaving 15 bases between the germline ends. The CDR3 loop spans 14 amino acids. Germline CDR1 reads DFQATT; CDR2 reads SNEGSKA (reference sequence). In nucleotides, the CDR3 is TGCAGTGCTAGAGCGGCAGGCCTGACCCCTGAAGCTTTCTTT. This translates into CSARAAGLTPEAFF.